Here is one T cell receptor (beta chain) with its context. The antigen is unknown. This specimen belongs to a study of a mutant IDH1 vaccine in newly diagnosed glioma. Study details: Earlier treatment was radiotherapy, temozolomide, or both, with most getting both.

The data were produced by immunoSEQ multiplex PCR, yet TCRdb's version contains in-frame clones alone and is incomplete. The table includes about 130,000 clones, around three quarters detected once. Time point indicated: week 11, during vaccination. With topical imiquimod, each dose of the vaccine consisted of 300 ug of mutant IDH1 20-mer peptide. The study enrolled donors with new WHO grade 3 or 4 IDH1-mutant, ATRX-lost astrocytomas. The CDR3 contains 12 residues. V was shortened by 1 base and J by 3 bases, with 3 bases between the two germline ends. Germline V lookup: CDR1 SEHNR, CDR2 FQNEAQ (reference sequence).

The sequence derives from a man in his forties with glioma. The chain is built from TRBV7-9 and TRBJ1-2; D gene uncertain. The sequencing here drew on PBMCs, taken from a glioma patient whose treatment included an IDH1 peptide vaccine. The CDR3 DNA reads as TGTGCCAGCAGCTTAGGTCACTATGGCTACACCTTC. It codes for CASSLGHYGYTF.